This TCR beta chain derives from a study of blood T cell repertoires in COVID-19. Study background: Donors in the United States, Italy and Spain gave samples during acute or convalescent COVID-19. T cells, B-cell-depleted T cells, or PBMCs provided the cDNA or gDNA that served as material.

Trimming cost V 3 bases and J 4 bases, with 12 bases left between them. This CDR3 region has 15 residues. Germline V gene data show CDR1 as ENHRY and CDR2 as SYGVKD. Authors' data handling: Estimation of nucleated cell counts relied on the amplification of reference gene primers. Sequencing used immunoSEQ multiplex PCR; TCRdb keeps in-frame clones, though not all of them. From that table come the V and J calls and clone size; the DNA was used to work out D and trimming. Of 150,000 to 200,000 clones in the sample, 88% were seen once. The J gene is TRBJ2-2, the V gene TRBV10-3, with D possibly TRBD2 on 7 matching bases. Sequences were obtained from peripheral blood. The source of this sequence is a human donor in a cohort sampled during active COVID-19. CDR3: CAISEGGGFTGELFF. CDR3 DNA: TGTGCCATCAGTGAAGGGGGGGGGTTCACCGGGGAGCTGTTTTTT.